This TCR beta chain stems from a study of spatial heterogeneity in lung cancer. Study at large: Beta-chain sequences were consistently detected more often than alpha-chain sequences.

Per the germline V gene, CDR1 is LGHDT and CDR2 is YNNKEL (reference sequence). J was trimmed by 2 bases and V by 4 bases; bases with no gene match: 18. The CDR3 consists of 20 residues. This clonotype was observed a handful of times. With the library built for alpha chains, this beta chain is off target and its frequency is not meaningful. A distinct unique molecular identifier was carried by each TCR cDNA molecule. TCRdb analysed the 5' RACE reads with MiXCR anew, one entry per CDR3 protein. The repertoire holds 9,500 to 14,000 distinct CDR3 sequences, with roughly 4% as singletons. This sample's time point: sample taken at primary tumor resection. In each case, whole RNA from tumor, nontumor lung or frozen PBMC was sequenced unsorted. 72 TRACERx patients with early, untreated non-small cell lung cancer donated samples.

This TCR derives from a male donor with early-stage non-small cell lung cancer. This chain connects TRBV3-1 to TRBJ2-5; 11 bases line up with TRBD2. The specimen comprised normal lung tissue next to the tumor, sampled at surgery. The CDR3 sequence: CASSPRGTIAGGLWQETQYF. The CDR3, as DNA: TGTGCCAGCAGCCCTCGAGGGACTATAGCGGGAGGGCTCTGGCAAGAGACCCAGTACTTC.